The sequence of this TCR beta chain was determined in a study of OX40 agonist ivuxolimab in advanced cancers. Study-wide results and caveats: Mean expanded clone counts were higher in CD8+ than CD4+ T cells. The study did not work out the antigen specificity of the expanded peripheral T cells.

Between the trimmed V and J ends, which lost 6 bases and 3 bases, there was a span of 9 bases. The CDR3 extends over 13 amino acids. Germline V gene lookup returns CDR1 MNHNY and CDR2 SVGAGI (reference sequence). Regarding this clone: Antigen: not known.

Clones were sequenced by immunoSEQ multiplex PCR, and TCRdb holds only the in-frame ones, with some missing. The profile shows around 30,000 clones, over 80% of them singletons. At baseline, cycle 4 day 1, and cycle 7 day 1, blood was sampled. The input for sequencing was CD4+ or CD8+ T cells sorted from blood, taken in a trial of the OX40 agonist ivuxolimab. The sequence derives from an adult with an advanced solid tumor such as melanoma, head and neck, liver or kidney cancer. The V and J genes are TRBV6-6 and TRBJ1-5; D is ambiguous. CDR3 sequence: CASRIHPNQPQHF. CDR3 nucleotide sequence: TGTGCCAGCAGAATACATCCCAATCAGCCCCAGCATTTT.